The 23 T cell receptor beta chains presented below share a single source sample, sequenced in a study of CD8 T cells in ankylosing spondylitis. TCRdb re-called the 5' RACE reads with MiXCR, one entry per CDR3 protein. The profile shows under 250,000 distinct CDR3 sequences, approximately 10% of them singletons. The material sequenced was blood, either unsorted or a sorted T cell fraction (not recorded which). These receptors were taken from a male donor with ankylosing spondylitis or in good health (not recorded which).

The CDR3 loop is CASSLSRGRGAFF. As DNA, the CDR3 is TGTGCCAGCAGCTTATCAAGGGGGCGAGGAGCTTTCTTT. This rearrangement joins TRBV7-9 to TRBJ1-1, with TRBD1 identical over 7 bases. The CDR3 covers 13 residues. J was trimmed by 10 bases and V by 2 bases; bases with no gene match: 7. Germline V gene sequence: CDR1 SEHNR, CDR2 FQNEAQ (reference sequence).

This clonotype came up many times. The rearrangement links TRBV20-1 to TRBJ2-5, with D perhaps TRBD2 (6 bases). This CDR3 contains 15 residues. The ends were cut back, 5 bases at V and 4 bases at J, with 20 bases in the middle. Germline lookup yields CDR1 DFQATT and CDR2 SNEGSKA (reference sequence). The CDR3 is CSAQEGLARGETQYF. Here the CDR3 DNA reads TGCAGTGCTCAGGAGGGGCTAGCGAGGGGAGAGACCCAGTACTTC.

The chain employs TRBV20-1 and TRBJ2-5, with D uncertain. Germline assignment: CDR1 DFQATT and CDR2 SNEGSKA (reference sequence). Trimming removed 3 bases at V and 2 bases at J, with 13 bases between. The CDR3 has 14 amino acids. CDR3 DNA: TGCAGTGCTAGGATGGCCGGGTTTCAAGAGACCCAGTACTTC. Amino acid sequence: CSARMAGFQETQYF.

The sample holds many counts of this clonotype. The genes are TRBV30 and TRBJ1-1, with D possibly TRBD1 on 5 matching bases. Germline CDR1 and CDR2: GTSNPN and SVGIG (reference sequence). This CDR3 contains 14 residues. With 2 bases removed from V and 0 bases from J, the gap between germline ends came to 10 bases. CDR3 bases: TGTGCCTGGAGTTGGGGGGATATGAACACTGAAGCTTTCTTT. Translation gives CAWSWGDMNTEAFF. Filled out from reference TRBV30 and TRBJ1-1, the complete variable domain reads SQTIHQWPATLVQPVGSPLSLECTVEGTSNPNLYWYRQAAGRGLQLLFYSVGIGQISSEVPQNLSASRPQDRQFILSSKKLLLSDSGFYLCAWSWGDMNTEAFFGQGTRLTVV.

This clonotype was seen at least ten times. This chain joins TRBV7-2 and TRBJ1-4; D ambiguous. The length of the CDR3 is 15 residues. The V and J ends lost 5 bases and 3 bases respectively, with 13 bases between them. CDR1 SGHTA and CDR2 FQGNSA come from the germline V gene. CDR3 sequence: CASSVAGIANEKLFF. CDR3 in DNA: TGTGCCAGCAGCGTGGCGGGGATAGCTAATGAAAAACTGTTTTTT.

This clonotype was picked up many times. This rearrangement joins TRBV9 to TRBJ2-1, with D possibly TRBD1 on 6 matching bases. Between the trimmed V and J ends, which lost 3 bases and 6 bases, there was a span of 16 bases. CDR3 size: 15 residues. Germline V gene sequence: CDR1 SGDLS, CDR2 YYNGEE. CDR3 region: CASSAGERTVNEQFF. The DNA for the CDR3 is TGTGCCAGCAGCGCCGGGGAAAGGACAGTCAATGAGCAGTTCTTC. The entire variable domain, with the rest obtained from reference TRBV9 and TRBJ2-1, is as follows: DSGVTQTPKHLITATGQRVTLRCSPRSGDLSVYWYQQSLDQGLQFLIQYYNGEERAKGNILERFSAQQFPDLHSELNLSSLELGDSALYFCASSAGERTVNEQFFGPGTRLTVL.

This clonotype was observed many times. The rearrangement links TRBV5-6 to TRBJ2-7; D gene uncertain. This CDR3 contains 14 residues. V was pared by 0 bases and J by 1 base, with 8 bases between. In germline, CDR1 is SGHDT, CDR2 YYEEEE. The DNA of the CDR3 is TGTGCCAGCAGCTTGGACAGACGTTCCTACGAGCAGTACTTC. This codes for CASSLDRRSYEQYF.

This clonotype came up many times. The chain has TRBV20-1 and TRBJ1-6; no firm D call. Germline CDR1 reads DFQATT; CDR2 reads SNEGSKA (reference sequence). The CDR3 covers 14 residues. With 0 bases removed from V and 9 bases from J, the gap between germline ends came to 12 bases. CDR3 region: CSARDEEVGSPLHF. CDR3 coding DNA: TGCAGTGCTAGAGATGAAGAAGTGGGTTCACCCCTCCACTTT.

The CDR3 protein is CASSLEGVGTEAFF. The CDR3 bases are TGTGCCAGCAGCTTAGAGGGGGTGGGCACTGAAGCTTTCTTT. The chain couples TRBV7-9 to TRBJ1-1; possibly TRBD1 for D (6 bases). V lost 1 base, J lost 4 bases, and 10 bases lay in between. CDR3 length: 14 amino acids. Germline-derived CDR1 and CDR2 are SEHNR and FQNEAQ (reference sequence).

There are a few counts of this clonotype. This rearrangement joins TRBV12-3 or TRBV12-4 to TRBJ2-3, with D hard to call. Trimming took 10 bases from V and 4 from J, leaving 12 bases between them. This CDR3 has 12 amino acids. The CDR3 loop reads CATPSPADTQYF. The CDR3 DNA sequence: TGTGCCACCCCTTCCCCAGCAGATACGCAGTATTTT.

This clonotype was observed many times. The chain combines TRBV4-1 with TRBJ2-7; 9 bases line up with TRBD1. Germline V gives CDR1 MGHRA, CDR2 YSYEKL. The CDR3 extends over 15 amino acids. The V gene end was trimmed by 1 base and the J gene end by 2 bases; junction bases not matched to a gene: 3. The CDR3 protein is CASSQVGQGPYEQYF. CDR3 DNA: TGCGCCAGCAGCCAAGTTGGACAGGGGCCCTACGAGCAGTACTTC.

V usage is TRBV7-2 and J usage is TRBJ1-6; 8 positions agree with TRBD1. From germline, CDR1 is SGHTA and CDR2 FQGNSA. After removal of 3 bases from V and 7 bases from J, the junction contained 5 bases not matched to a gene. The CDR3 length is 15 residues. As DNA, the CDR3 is TGTGCCAGCAGCTTCCCGGACAGGGTAAATTCACCCCTCCACTTT. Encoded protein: CASSFPDRVNSPLHF.

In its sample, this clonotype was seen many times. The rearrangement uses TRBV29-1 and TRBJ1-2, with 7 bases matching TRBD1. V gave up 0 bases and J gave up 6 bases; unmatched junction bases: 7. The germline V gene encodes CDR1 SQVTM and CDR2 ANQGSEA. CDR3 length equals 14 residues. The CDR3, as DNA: TGCAGCGTTGAAGATATTAGGGGGCGCGATGGCTACACCTTC. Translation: CSVEDIRGRDGYTF.

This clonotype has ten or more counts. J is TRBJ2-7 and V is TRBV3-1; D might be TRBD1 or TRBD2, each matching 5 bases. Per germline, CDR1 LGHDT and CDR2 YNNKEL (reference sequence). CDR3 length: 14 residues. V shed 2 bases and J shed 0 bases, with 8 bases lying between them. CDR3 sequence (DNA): TGTGCCAGCAGCCAACCCGGGACCTCCTACGAGCAGTACTTC. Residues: CASSQPGTSYEQYF.

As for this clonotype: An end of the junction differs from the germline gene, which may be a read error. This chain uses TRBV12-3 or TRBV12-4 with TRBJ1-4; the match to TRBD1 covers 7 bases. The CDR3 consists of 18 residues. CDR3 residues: CAISLGVDRAGPNEKLFF. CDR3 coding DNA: TGTGCCATCAGTTTAGGGGTCGACAGGGCGGGACCTAATGAAAAACTGTTTTTT.

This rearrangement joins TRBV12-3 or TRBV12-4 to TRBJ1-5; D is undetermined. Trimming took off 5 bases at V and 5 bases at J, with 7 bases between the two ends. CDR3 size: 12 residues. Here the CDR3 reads CASSDYYQPQHF. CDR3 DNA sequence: TGTGCCAGCAGTGACTACTATCAGCCCCAGCATTTT.

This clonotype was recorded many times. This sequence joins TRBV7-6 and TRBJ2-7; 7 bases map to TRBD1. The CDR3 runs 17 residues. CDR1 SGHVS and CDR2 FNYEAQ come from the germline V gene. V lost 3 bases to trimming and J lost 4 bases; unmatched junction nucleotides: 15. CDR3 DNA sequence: TGTGCCAGCAGCTTCCCCTCCGGGACAGCCTTAAATTACGAGCAGTACTTC. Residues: CASSFPSGTALNYEQYF.

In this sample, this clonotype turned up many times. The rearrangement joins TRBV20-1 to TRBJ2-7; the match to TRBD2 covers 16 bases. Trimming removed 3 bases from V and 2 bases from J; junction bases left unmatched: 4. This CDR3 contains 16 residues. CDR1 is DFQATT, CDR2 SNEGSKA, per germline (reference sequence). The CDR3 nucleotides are TGCAGTGCTAGCTCGGGACTAGCGGGAGGGACCTACGAGCAGTACTTC. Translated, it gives CSASSGLAGGTYEQYF.

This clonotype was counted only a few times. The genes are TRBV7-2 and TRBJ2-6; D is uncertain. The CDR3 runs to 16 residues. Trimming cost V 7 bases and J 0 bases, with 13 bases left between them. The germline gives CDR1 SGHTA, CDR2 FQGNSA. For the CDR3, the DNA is TGTGCCAGCATCGACTTCATGAGCTCTGGGGCCAACGTCCTGACTTTC. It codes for CASIDFMSSGANVLTF.

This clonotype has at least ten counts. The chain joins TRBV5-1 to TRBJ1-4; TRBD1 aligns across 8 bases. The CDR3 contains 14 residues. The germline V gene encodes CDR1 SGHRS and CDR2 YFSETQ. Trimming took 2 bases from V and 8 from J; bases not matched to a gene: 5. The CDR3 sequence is CASSFQGAGEKLFF. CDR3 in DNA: TGCGCCAGCAGCTTTCAGGGGGCTGGAGAAAAACTGTTTTTT.

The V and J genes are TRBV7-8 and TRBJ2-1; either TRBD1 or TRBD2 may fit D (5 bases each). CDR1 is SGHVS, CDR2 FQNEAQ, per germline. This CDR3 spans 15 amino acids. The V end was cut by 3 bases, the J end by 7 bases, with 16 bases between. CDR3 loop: CASSFPGSSGNEQFF. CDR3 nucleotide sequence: TGTGCCAGCAGCTTTCCAGGGAGCTCGGGAAATGAGCAGTTCTTC.

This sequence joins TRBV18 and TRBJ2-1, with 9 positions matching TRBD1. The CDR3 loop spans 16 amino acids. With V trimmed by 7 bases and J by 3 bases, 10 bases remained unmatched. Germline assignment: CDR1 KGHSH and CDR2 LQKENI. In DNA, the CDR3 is TGTGCCAGCTTACGGGGGCCGGACAGGGGCTACAATGAGCAGTTCTTC. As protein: CASLRGPDRGYNEQFF.

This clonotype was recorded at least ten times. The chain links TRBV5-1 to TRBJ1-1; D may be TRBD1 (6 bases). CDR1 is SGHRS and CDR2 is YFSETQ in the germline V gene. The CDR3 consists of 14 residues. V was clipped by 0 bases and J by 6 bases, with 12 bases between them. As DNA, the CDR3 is TGCGCCAGCAGCTTGGCGACAGGACGCCCTGAAGCTTTCTTT. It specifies CASSLATGRPEAFF.